Each of the 5 T cell receptor beta chains below was sequenced from the same sample in a study of shared clonotypes between healthy human individuals (TCRdb year 2020). Receptor libraries were prepared by the immunoSEQ multiplex PCR assay. TCRdb mirrors the immuneACCESS table, restricted to in-frame sequences. Some clones are absent from its copies; in checked studies, under half trace to an unresolved V gene, and the reason for the others is unknown. This sample holds about 1.5 million clones; 95% to 97% were observed only once. The ten largest clones represent roughly 1.2% of the sample. Sequences were obtained from naive CD4+ T cells sorted from blood. The cell subset or site tag for this specimen amounts to: CD45RA+ positively selected. All receptors derive from a man aged 25-40 years in good health.

V is TRBV7-9 and J is TRBJ2-7; 15 positions match TRBD2. There are 16 residues in the CDR3. After removal of 5 bases from V and 2 bases from J, the junction contained 4 bases not matched to a gene. Looked up from germline, CDR1 is SEHNR and CDR2 is FQNEAQ (reference sequence). The CDR3 DNA follows: TGTGCCAGCAGCCCCCGGACTAGCGGGAGGGCCTACGAGCAGTACTTC. It specifies CASSPRTSGRAYEQYF.

The chain combines TRBV9 with TRBJ2-7; D is perhaps TRBD2 (6 bases). Looked up from germline, CDR1 is SGDLS and CDR2 is YYNGEE. V was trimmed by 3 bases and J by 7 bases, leaving 20 bases between them. The CDR3 covers 15 residues. CDR3 region: CASSAGDHRRGEQYF. The CDR3 nucleotides read TGTGCCAGCAGCGCGGGGGACCATCGCCGGGGAGAGCAGTACTTC.

The CDR3 loop is CASRDSAQETQYF. Here the CDR3 DNA reads TGTGCCAGCCGAGATAGCGCTCAAGAGACCCAGTACTTC. The chain links TRBV18 to TRBJ2-5, with D tentatively TRBD2 (5 bases). Germline V gives CDR1 KGHSH, CDR2 LQKENI. CDR3 size: 13 residues. Trimming took 8 bases from V and 2 from J, leaving 12 bases between them.

V usage is TRBV5-8 and J usage is TRBJ2-1, with no clear D. Germline V lookup: CDR1 SGHTS, CDR2 YDEGEE. The V gene lost 4 bases and the J gene lost 9 bases, with 17 bases spanning the gap. The CDR3 is 14 residues long. The CDR3: CASSLPDYVSEQFF. DNA for the CDR3: TGTGCCAGCAGCCTTCCGGATTATGTGTCTGAGCAGTTCTTC. Based on the CDR3 plus reference TRBV5-8 and TRBJ2-1, the full variable domain is EAGVTQSPTHLIKTRGQQATLRCSPISGHTSVYWYQQALGLGLQFLLWYDEGEERNRGNFPPRFSGRQFPNYSSELNVNALELEDSALYLCASSLPDYVSEQFFGPGTRLTVL.

The chain couples TRBV7-9 to TRBJ1-4, with D possibly TRBD1 on 5 matching bases. The length of the CDR3 is 16 residues. Trimming cost V 0 bases and J 7 bases, with 15 bases left between them. CDR1 SEHNR and CDR2 FQNEAQ come from the germline V gene (reference sequence). The CDR3 DNA reads as TGTGCCAGCAGCTTAGCGCTGAGGGGCAAGAGTGAAAAACTGTTTTTT. This translates into CASSLALRGKSEKLFF.